The entry that follows covers one T cell receptor (beta chain) sequence. The antigen is undetermined. The data stem from a study of OX40 agonist ivuxolimab in advanced cancers. Study outcomes and limitations: Some nonresponders additionally presented with little normalized T-cell clonal expansion.

Profiled with immunoSEQ multiplex PCR; TCRdb holds only in-frame clones, not every one. The sample lists roughly 64,000 clones; around 80% were seen once. This CDR3 has 13 residues. Germline trimming cut 5 bases from V and 7 bases from J; bases unmatched to any gene: 7. From germline, CDR1 is MNHNS and CDR2 SASEGT. Systemic immunosuppression or autoimmune disease history was grounds to exclude patients. The TCR was taken from an adult with an advanced solid tumor such as melanoma, head and neck, liver or kidney cancer. The starting material was CD4+ or CD8+ T cells sorted from blood, obtained in a trial of the OX40 agonist ivuxolimab. The chain joins TRBV6-1 to TRBJ2-7, with TRBD2 matching 8 bases. The CDR3 protein is CASSSLLAVEQYF. Written as DNA, the CDR3 is TGTGCCAGCAGTTCCCTACTAGCGGTTGAGCAGTACTTC.